A selection of T cell receptor beta chains follows, all from one sample in a study of Ad26.COV2.S vaccination and SARS-CoV-2 variants. Profiled with immunoSEQ multiplex PCR; TCRdb holds only in-frame clones, not every one. The sample lists about 460,000 clones, about 89% occurring once. The material was peripheral blood, obtained in a trial of Ad26.COV2.S vaccine versus placebo. The receptor source for this set is a person between 18 and 65 years old who received the Ad26.COV2.S COVID-19 vaccine or a placebo. CDR3s include the opening cysteine and the closing phenylalanine or tryptophan. A D gene is named only where the DNA matches it firmly. Only some rows state a clone size, as once, few, many or a class for expanded clones.

TRBD2 TRBJ2-2 once TRBV5-1 14 CASSGSGDTGELFF
TRBD1 TRBJ2-7 NA TRBV18 15 CASSPDRAKGYEQYF
TRBD2 TRBJ2-1 NA TRBV28 18 CASSLSIETSGDVNEQFF
NA TRBJ1-5 few TRBV3-1/TRBV3-2 13 CASSQGRDQPQHF
NA TRBJ2-3 NA TRBV29-1 10 CSVARSTQYF
NA TRBJ2-4 NA TRBV30 16 CAWTNTRVGAKNIQYF
NA TRBJ2-2 NA TRBV12-3/TRBV12-4 13 CASRRSNTGELFF
NA TRBJ2-7 NA TRBV28 12 CASRRVGYEQYF
NA TRBJ1-6 NA TRBV14 14 CASSQDLGNSPLHF
NA TRBJ1-1 NA TRBV19 17 CASSIVQTRGLNTEAFF
TRBD1 TRBJ1-5 NA TRBV4-2 16 CASSQALGQGNQPQHF
TRBD1 TRBJ1-1 NA TRBV5-1 14 CASSLAPTDRAAFF
TRBD1 TRBJ1-5 NA TRBV18 18 CASSSTLTEGAGNQPQHF
TRBD1 TRBJ1-2 NA TRBV28 15 CASSSTGASNYGYTF
NA TRBJ2-1 NA TRBV25-1 15 CASSELGTSYNEQFF
NA TRBJ1-6 NA TRBV7-2 14 CASSLRVFNSPLHF
TRBD1 TRBJ1-1 NA TRBV6-5 13 CASSYDRVTEAFF
TRBD2 TRBJ2-7 NA TRBV5-1 16 CASSLALSGGYYEQYF
NA TRBJ1-2 NA TRBV4-2 15 CASSPDSSLNYGYTF
NA TRBJ1-3 NA TRBV7-9 17 CASSQKPGGRSGNTIYF
NA TRBJ1-2 NA TRBV2 12 CASSVSGLGYTF
TRBD2 TRBJ2-3 NA TRBV25-1 14 CASSDQREQDTQYF
TRBD2 TRBJ2-2 NA TRBV4-2 18 CASSQGRAGERYTGELFF
NA TRBJ2-3 NA TRBV25-1 15 CASSEYRGRTDTQYF
NA TRBJ1-6 NA TRBV5-5 18 CASSPASGMTSNYSPLHF
NA TRBJ2-1 NA TRBV7-3 11 CASSGADEQFF
TRBD1 TRBJ2-5 NA TRBV2 14 CASIRDRGQETQYF
TRBD1 TRBJ2-7 NA TRBV19 16 CASSIAAGGTSYEQYF
NA TRBJ1-2 NA TRBV6-2/TRBV6-3 12 CASSQANYGYTF
TRBD2 TRBJ2-7 once TRBV6-6 16 CASSYSSRLAGYEQYF
NA TRBJ1-6 once TRBV5-6 16 CASSLWGAGVGSPLHF
TRBD1 TRBJ1-4 NA TRBV9 17 CASSVGGGAATNEKLFF
NA TRBJ2-3 NA TRBV9 15 CASSDFSGITDTQYF